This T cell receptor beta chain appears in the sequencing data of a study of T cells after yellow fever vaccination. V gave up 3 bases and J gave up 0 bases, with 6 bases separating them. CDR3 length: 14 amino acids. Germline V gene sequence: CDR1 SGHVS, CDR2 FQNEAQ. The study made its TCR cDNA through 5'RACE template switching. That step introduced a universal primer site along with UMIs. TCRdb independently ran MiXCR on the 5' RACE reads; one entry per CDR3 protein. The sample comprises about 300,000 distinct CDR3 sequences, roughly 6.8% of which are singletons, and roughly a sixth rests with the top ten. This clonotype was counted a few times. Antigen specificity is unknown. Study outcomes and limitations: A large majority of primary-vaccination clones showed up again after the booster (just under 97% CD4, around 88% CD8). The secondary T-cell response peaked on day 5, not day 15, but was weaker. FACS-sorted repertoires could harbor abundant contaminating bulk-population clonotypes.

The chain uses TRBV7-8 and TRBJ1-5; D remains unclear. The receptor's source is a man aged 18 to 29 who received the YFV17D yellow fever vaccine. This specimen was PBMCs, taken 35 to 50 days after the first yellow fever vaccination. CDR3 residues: CASSFRYSNQPQHF. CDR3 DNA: TGTGCCAGCAGCTTTAGGTATAGCAATCAGCCCCAGCATTTT.